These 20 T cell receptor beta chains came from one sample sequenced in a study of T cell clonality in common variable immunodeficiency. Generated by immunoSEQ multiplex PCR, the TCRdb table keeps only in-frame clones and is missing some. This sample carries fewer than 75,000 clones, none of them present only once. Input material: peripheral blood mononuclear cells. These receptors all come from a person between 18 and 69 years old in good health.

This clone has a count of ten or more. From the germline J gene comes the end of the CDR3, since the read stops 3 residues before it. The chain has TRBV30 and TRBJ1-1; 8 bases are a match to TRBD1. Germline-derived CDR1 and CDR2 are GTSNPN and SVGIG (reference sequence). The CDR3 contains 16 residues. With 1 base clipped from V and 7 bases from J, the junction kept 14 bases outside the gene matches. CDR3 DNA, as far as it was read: TGTGCCTGGAGTGCCTCTTCGACAGGGGCCACAAGTGAA. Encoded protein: CAWSASSTGATSE. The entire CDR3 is CAWSASSTGATSEAFF.

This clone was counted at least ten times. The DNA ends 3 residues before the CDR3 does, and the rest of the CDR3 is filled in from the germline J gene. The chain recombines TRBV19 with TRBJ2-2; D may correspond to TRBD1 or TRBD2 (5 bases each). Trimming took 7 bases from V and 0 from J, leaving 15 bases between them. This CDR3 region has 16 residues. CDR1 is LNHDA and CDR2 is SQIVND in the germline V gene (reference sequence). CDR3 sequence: CASNNRRLSNTGELFF. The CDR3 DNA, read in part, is TGTGCCAGTAATAACAGGAGGCTTTCGAACACCGGGGAG.

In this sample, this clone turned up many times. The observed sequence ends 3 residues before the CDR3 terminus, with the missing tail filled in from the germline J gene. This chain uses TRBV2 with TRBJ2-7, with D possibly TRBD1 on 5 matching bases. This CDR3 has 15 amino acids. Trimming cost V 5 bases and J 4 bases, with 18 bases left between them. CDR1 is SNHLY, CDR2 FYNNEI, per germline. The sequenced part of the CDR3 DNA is TGTGCCAGCAGTAAACGACAGTTGGCCGGTTACGAG. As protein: CASSKRQLAGYE. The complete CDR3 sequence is CASSKRQLAGYEQYF.

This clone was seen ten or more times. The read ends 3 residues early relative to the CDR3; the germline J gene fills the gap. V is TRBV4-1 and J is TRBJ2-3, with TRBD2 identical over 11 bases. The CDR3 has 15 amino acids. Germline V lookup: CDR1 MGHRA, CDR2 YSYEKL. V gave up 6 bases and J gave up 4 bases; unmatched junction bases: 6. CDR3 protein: CASSPLAGEADTQYF. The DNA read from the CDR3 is TGCGCCAGCAGTCCACTAGCGGGAGAGGCAGATACG.

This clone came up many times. The DNA read from the CDR3 is TGTGCCAGCAGCCGAGCAGGGTTCCAGCCC. Amino acids: CASSRAGFQP. The full CDR3 sequence reads CASSRAGFQPQHF. The V call is TRBV16, the J call TRBJ1-5, with D possibly TRBD1 on 5 matching bases. The CDR3 end is not reached by the read, which stops 3 residues before it; the germline J gene fills it in. Per germline, CDR1 KGHSY and CDR2 FQNENV. Trimming stripped 4 bases from V and 7 bases from J, with 11 bases between. The CDR3 runs to 13 residues. Combining the CDR3 with reference TRBV16 and TRBJ1-5 gives the whole variable domain GEEVAQTPKHLVRGEGQKAKLYCAPIKGHSYVFWYQQVLKNEFKFLISFQNENVFDETGMPKERFSAKCLPNSPCSLEIQATKLEDSAVYFCASSRAGFQPQHFGDGTRLSIL.

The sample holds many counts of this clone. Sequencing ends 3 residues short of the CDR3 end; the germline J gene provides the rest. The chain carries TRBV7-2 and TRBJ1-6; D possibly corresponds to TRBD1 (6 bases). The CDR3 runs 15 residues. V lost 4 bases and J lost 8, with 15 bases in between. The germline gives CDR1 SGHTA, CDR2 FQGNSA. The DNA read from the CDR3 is TGTGCCAGCAGCTCCAGGGACACAATCCATTCACCC. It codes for CASSSRDTIHSP. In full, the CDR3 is CASSSRDTIHSPLHF.

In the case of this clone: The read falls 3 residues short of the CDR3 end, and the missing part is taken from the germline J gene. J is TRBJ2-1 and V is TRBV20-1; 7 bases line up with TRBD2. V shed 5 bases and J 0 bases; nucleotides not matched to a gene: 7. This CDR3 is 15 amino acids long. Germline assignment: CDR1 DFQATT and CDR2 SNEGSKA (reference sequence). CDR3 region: CSARFSGDSYNEQFF. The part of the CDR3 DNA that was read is TGCAGTGCTCGGTTCAGCGGGGACTCCTACAATGAG.

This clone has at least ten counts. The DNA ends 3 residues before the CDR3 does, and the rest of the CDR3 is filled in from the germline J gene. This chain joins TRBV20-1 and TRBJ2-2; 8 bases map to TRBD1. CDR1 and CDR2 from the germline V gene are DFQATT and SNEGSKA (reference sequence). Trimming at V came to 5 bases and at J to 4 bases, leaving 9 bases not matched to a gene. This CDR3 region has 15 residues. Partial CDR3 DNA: TGCAGTGCTCTACTCCAGGGGGCAGGCACCGGGGAG. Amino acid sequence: CSALLQGAGTGE. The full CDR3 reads CSALLQGAGTGELFF.

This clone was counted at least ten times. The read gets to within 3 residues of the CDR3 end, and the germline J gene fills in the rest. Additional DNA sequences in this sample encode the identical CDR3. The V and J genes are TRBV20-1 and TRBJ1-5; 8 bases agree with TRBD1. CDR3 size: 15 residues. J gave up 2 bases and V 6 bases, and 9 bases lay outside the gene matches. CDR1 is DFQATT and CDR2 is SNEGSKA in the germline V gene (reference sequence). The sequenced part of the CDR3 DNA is TGCAGTGCACGGACGCAGGGGGCGGGCAATCAGCCC. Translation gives CSARTQGAGNQP. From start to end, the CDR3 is CSARTQGAGNQPQHF.

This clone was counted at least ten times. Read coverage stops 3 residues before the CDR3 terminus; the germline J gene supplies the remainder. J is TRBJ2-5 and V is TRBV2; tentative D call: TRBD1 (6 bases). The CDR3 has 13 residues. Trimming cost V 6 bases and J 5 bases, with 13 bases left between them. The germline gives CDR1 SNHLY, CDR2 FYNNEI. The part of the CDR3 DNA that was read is TGTGCCAGCAGCACAGGGTTGAGTGAGACC. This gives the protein CASSTGLSET. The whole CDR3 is CASSTGLSETQYF.

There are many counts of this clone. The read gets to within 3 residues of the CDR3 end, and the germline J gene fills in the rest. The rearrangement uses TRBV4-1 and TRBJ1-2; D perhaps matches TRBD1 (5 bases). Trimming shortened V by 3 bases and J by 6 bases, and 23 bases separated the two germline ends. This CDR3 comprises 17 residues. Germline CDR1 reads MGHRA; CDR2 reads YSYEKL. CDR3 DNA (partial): TGCGCCAGCAGCCACACACCGGCGAGGGACTATGGTGATGGC. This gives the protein CASSHTPARDYGDG. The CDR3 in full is CASSHTPARDYGDGYTF.

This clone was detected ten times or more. CDR3 residues: CASSLSGGYNEQFF. The CDR3 DNA, read in part, is TGCGCCAGCAGCCTTAGCGGGGGGTACAATGAG. The rearrangement uses TRBV5-1 and TRBJ2-1; 10 nucleotides align to TRBD2. The sequence runs out 3 residues before the end of the CDR3; the remainder is reconstructed from the germline J gene. J was trimmed by 4 bases and V by 4 bases; bases with no gene match: 2. This CDR3 has 14 amino acids. CDR1 and CDR2 (germline): SGHRS, YFSETQ.

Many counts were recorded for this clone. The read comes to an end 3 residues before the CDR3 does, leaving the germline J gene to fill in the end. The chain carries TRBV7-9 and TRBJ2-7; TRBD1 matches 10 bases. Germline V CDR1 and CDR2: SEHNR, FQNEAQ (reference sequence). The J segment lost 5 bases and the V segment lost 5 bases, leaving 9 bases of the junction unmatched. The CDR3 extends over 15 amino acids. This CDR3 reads CASSPRDRGFDEQYF. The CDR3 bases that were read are TGTGCCAGCAGCCCACGGGACAGGGGATTTGACGAG.

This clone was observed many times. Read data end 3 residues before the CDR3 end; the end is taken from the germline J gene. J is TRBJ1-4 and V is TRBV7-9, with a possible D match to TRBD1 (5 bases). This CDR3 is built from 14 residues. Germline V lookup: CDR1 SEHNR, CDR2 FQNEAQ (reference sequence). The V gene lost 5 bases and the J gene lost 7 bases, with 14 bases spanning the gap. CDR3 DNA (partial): TGTGCCAGCAGCCTGCAGGGCGGTGGTGAAAAA. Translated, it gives CASSLQGGGEK. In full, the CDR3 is CASSLQGGGEKLFF.

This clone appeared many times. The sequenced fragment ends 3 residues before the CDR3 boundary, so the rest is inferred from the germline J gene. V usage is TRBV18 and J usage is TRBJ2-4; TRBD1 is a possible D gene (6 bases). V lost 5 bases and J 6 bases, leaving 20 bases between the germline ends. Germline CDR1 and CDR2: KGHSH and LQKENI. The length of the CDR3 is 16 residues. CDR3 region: CASSSGAQGTGNIQYF. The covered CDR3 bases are TGTGCCAGCTCATCCGGCGCACAGGGAACGGGAAACATT.

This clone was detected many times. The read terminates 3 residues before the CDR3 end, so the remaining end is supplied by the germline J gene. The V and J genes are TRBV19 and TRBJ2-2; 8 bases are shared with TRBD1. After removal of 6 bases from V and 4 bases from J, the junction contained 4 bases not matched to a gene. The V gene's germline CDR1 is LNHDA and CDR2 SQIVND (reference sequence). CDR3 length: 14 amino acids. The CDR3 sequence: CASSRDRLTGELFF. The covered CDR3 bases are TGTGCCAGTAGCCGGGACAGGCTCACCGGGGAG.

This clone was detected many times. CDR3 residues: CSARLGEDTQYF. The sequenced CDR3 bases are TGCAGTGCTAGGCTAGGGGAGGATACG. This rearrangement joins TRBV20-1 to TRBJ2-3; either TRBD1 or TRBD2 may fit D (5 bases each). The read terminates 3 residues before the CDR3 end, so the remaining end is supplied by the germline J gene. V was shortened by 3 bases and J by 6 bases, with 10 bases between the two germline ends. The length of the CDR3 is 12 residues. Germline CDR1 and CDR2: DFQATT and SNEGSKA (reference sequence).

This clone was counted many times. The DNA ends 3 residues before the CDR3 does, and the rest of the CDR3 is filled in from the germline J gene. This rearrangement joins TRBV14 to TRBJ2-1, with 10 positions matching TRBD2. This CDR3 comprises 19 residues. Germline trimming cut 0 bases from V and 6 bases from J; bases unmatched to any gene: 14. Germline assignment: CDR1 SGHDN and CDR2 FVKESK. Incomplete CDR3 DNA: TGTGCCAGCAGCCAAGATTTGAGTGGAACTAGCGGGATTCGCAATGAG. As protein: CASSQDLSGTSGIRNE. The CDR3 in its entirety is CASSQDLSGTSGIRNEQFF.

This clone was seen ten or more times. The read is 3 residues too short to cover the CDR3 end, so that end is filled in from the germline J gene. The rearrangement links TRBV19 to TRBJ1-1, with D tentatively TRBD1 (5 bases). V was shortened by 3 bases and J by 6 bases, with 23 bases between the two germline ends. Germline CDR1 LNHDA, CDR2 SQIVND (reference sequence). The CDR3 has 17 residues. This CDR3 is CASSISERGPWGAEAFF. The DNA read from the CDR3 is TGTGCCAGTAGTATCTCTGAACGTGGGCCCTGGGGCGCTGAA. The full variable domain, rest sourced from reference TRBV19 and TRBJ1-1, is DGGITQSPKYLFRKEGQNVTLSCEQNLNHDAMYWYRQDPGQGLRLIYYSQIVNDFQKGDIAEGYSVSREKKESFPLTVTSAQKNPTAFYLCASSISERGPWGAEAFFGQGTRLTVV.

Partial CDR3 DNA: TGCGCCAGCAGCTTGGGTTCGGGGGGCGCCTACGAG. It codes for CASSLGSGGAYE. The complete CDR3 sequence is CASSLGSGGAYEQYF. This chain uses TRBV5-1 with TRBJ2-7; a possible D gene is TRBD2 (7 bases). Sequencing ends 3 residues short of the CDR3 end; the germline J gene provides the rest. This CDR3 contains 15 residues. Trimming took off 0 bases at V and 2 bases at J, with 12 bases between the two ends. The germline gives CDR1 SGHRS, CDR2 YFSETQ.